The clone carrying this T cell receptor (beta chain) appeared a few times. The antigen is not known. Relative to the germline gene, one junction end is altered; a read error may explain this. The V gene's germline CDR1 is MDHEN and CDR2 SYDVKM. CDR3 size: 12 residues. The data stem from a study of CD8 T cells in ankylosing spondylitis. Regarding the study as a whole: Some motif variants were previously reported in reactive arthritis synovial fluid and blood. For ankylosing spondylitis blood, a TCR beta motif of 8 or 9 highly homologous variants appeared characteristic. Matched ankylosing spondylitis synovial fluid reportedly contained a significantly enriched population of disease-linked clones.

As the method for making TCR beta libraries, quantitative 5'-RACE with molecular barcodes was used. Via MiXCR, TCRdb re-called the 5' RACE reads, giving one row per CDR3 protein. The repertoire consists of hundreds of thousands of distinct CDR3 sequences, with about 12% occurring once and the leading ten covering under 7.5%. The genes are TRBV28 and TRBJ2-3; the D is unclear. This TCR was recovered from a male donor with ankylosing spondylitis. Input material: blood, either unsorted or a sorted T cell fraction (not recorded which). CDR3 loop: CASNLNTDTQYF. CDR3 nucleotides: TGTGCCAGCAATTTAAACACAGATACGCAGTATTTT. Together with reference TRBV28 and TRBJ2-3, the CDR3 gives the full variable domain: DVKVTQSSRYLVKRTGEKVFLECVQDMDHENMFWYRQDPGLGLRLIYFSYDVKMKEKGDIPEGYSVSREKKERFSLILESASTNQTSMYLCASNLNTDTQYFGPGTRLTVL.